The clone carrying this TCR beta chain has ten or more counts. This sample is drawn from a study of human T cells and chemical hapten exposure. Stated time point: healthy volunteer bleed at 2 weeks. Someone pulled total RNA out of unfractionated whole blood. With V trimmed by 0 bases and J by 2 bases, 1 base remained unmatched. The CDR3 is made up of 17 amino acids. CDR1 and CDR2 from the germline V gene are MNHNY and SVGAGI (reference sequence). As processed by the authors: There were a median of around 100,000 TCRs per sample, with a range from about 23,224 to 750,000. TCRdb used MiXCR to reprocess the RACE reads, holding one entry per CDR3 protein. Clone size and V and J calls follow TCRdb, not the original study. The sample holds about 41,000 distinct CDR3 sequences, 3.5% to 4.5% seen once.

This clonotype was sampled from a human donor in good health. Some clones in this sample may be carry-over from other donors' samples. Material: whole blood. This chain uses TRBV6-6 with TRBJ2-1, with 13 bases lining up with TRBD2. The CDR3 reads CASSYSGLAGAYNEQFF. The CDR3 DNA reads TGTGCCAGCAGTTACTCAGGACTAGCGGGGGCCTACAATGAGCAGTTCTTC.